This entry describes one TCR beta chain. What it binds is not known. This sample was included in a study of T-cell reconstitution after alpha-beta-depleted transplantation in children. V was trimmed by 6 bases and J by 1 base, leaving 10 bases between them. CDR1 and CDR2 from the germline V gene are LNHDA and SQIVND (reference sequence). This CDR3 is 14 amino acids long. Findings and limits, study-wide: Surviving thymic progenitors and recipient T cells were the source of high TCRbeta diversity at day 60 in some patients. When one year had passed after transplant, most T-cell counts and diversity came from newly produced T cells.

Unique molecular identifiers tagged the TCRbeta library. TCRdb analysed the PCR reads with MiXCR anew, one entry per CDR3 protein. Of 200,000 to 300,000 distinct CDR3 sequences in the sample, roughly a quarter were seen once. The V gene is TRBV19, the J gene TRBJ2-1, with D hard to call. The source of this sequence is a female patient aged 2-9 years who had a stem cell transplant for congenital amegakaryocytic thrombocytopenia, so the T cells may come from the graft donor. The sequences come from PBMCs, mostly from graft donor cells, collected 360 days after TCRalphabeta/CD19-depleted stem cell transplant. The CDR3: CASRDVSSYNEQFF. The CDR3 nucleotides are TGTGCCAGTAGGGACGTCTCGTCCTACAATGAGCAGTTCTTC. Complete variable domain (other parts from reference TRBV19 and TRBJ2-1): DGGITQSPKYLFRKEGQNVTLSCEQNLNHDAMYWYRQDPGQGLRLIYYSQIVNDFQKGDIAEGYSVSREKKESFPLTVTSAQKNPTAFYLCASRDVSSYNEQFFGPGTRLTVL.